The 18 T cell receptor beta chains below come from one sample, sequenced in a study of T-cell memory formation after mild COVID-19. Via MiXCR, TCRdb re-called the 5' RACE reads, giving one row per CDR3 protein. This table has fewer than 110,000 distinct CDR3 sequences, roughly 14% appearing once. The sequenced material came from PBMCs or a T cell subset sorted from them (not recorded which). These receptors all stem from a man aged 18 to 30 who had mild COVID-19 (a few samples of this study predate the infection). Cell type and time point are not known.

This clonotype was seen only a few times. V usage is TRBV12-3 or TRBV12-4 and J usage is TRBJ2-5; tentatively, D is TRBD2 (7 bases). The length of the CDR3 is 15 residues. V was trimmed by 1 base and J by 5 bases, leaving 14 bases between them. For the CDR3, the DNA is TGTGCCAGCAGTTTAGTCTTCAGGGGAGGGGAGACCCAGTACTTC. Protein: CASSLVFRGGETQYF.

The V gene is TRBV5-5, the J gene TRBJ2-7; 7 positions agree with TRBD2. V lost 4 bases to trimming and J lost 5 bases; unmatched junction nucleotides: 15. The CDR3 is 16 residues long. Germline values: CDR1 SGHKS, CDR2 YYEKEE (reference sequence). The CDR3 DNA reads TGTGCCAGCAGCCCGACCGGGGAGGGACGTGTTCACGAGCAGTACGTC. Translated: CASSPTGEGRVHEQYV.

The chain has TRBV23-1 and TRBJ1-6; maybe TRBD1 (5 bases). TRBV23-1 carries the ORF label, with uncertain function. V dropped 0 bases and J dropped 4 bases, with 7 bases sitting between them. The CDR3 consists of 15 residues. The CDR3 DNA is TGCGCCAGCAGTCAATCGTGGGGGTATAATTCACCCCTCCACTTT. Its protein is CASSQSWGYNSPLHF.

This clonotype was detected ten times or more. This chain joins TRBV7-9 and TRBJ2-2, with 7 bases lining up with TRBD1. The CDR3 has 16 residues. The V segment lost 5 bases and the J segment 0 bases; nucleotides outside the gene matches: 6. The germline gives CDR1 SEHNR, CDR2 FQNEAQ (reference sequence). The CDR3 loop is CASSATGTANTGELFF. The CDR3, as DNA: TGTGCCAGCAGCGCGACCGGGACAGCGAACACCGGGGAGCTGTTTTTT.

The sample holds many counts of this clonotype. The chain recombines TRBV4-3 with TRBJ1-1, with D uncertain. Trimming removed 4 bases from V and 1 base from J, with 7 bases in between. The CDR3 totals 13 residues. Germline V lookup: CDR1 LGHNA, CDR2 YSLEER. Here the CDR3 reads CASSLQENTEAFF. Here the CDR3 DNA reads TGCGCCAGCAGCCTACAAGAGAACACTGAAGCTTTCTTT.

The sample holds a few counts of this clonotype. The chain couples TRBV27 to TRBJ2-1; 12 bases fit TRBD2. The J segment lost 9 bases and the V segment lost 6 bases, leaving 9 bases of the junction unmatched. Per germline, CDR1 MNHEY and CDR2 SMNVEV (reference sequence). This CDR3 comprises 15 residues. CDR3: CASRQTSGGLSEQFF. CDR3 in DNA: TGTGCCAGCAGACAGACTAGCGGGGGCTTGAGTGAGCAGTTCTTC.

Only a few counts were recorded for this clonotype. V gene TRBV4-1 combines with J gene TRBJ1-1; 7 bases match TRBD1. Germline CDR1 MGHRA, CDR2 YSYEKL. With 4 bases clipped from V and 4 bases from J, the junction kept 9 bases outside the gene matches. The CDR3 length is 15 residues. The CDR3 is CASSRDRAIGTEAFF. The DNA of the CDR3 is TGCGCCAGCAGCCGTGACAGGGCTATTGGCACTGAAGCTTTCTTT.

This clonotype has just a few counts. V and J are TRBV7-9 and TRBJ2-7, with D possibly matching TRBD2 (6 bases). The germline V gene has CDR1 SEHNR and CDR2 FQNEAQ (reference sequence). Deletions cut 5 bases from V and 0 bases from J, with 14 bases between. CDR3 length equals 15 residues. CDR3 in amino acids: CASSPRDWSSYEQYV. The CDR3 nucleotides are TGTGCCAGCAGCCCCCGGGACTGGAGCTCCTACGAGCAGTACGTC.

This clonotype was picked up many times. The chain employs TRBV5-1 and TRBJ2-1; D remains unclear. The CDR3 consists of 12 residues. CDR1 is SGHRS, CDR2 YFSETQ, per germline. Trimming removed 8 bases at V and 0 bases at J, with 6 bases between. The CDR3 sequence: CASRFSYNEQFF. The CDR3 region has the DNA TGCGCCAGTCGATTCTCCTACAATGAGCAGTTCTTC.

V gene TRBV7-6 combines with J gene TRBJ2-7; 8 bases are shared with TRBD2. This CDR3 has 16 amino acids. With V trimmed by 1 base and J by 4 bases, 9 bases remained unmatched. Germline values: CDR1 SGHVS, CDR2 FNYEAQ. The CDR3, as DNA: TGTGCCAGCAGCTTAGGTTACGGGGGGGATCGGTACGAGCAGTACTTC. This sequence encodes CASSLGYGGDRYEQYF.

CDR3 sequence (DNA): TGTGCCAGCAGTTTATACAGGGATGCCAGAGGCTACACCTTC. It encodes CASSLYRDARGYTF. The chain recombines TRBV28 with TRBJ1-2; possible D gene TRBD1, 6 bases. Germline CDR1 reads MDHEN; CDR2 reads SYDVKM. This CDR3 region has 14 residues. Trimming stripped 1 base from V and 8 bases from J, with 14 bases between.

The chain couples TRBV7-8 to TRBJ1-4; 9 nucleotides align to TRBD1. V lost 1 base to trimming and J lost 7 bases; unmatched junction nucleotides: 1. The CDR3 is made up of 14 amino acids. The germline V gene has CDR1 SGHVS and CDR2 FQNEAQ. In DNA, the CDR3 is TGTGCCAGCAGCTTAGAACAGGGGGCTGAAAAACTGTTTTTT. It encodes CASSLEQGAEKLFF.

This clonotype was found a few times. The chain is built from TRBV7-9 and TRBJ2-3; D unclear. Trimming took off 1 base at V and 2 bases at J, with 10 bases between the two ends. The germline CDR1 and CDR2 sequences are SEHNR and FQNEAQ (reference sequence). The length of the CDR3 is 15 residues. CDR3 loop: CASSLGGYYTDTQYF. The DNA for the CDR3 is TGTGCCAGCAGCTTAGGAGGATATTACACAGATACGCAGTATTTT.

This chain uses TRBV6-1 with TRBJ2-2, with D uncertain. Deletions cut 6 bases from V and 1 base from J, with 12 bases between. This CDR3 comprises 15 residues. Germline V gene lookup returns CDR1 MNHNS and CDR2 SASEGT. The CDR3 spells CASRVSDGNTGELFF. CDR3 bases: TGTGCCAGCAGAGTTTCCGACGGGAACACCGGGGAGCTGTTTTTT.

V and J are TRBV29-1 and TRBJ2-2; TRBD1 might be the D (6 bases). The CDR3 is made up of 15 amino acids. Trimming took off 3 bases at V and 6 bases at J, with 17 bases between the two ends. Germline V lookup: CDR1 SQVTM, CDR2 ANQGSEA. The CDR3 coding sequence is TGCAGCGTTGAGGGGGCTAGAGATTCGGCCGGGGAGCTGTTTTTT. It specifies CSVEGARDSAGELFF.

This clonotype has a handful of counts. This chain joins TRBV28 and TRBJ2-2, with D tentatively TRBD1 (6 bases). The V gene's germline CDR1 is MDHEN and CDR2 SYDVKM. The CDR3 consists of 17 residues. With 6 bases removed from V and 1 base from J, the gap between germline ends came to 18 bases. The CDR3 here is CASSGHPRQVNTGELFF. DNA for the CDR3: TGTGCCAGCAGCGGTCACCCTAGACAGGTGAACACCGGGGAGCTGTTTTTT. Full variable domain (remainder filled in from reference TRBV28 and TRBJ2-2): DVKVTQSSRYLVKRTGEKVFLECVQDMDHENMFWYRQDPGLGLRLIYFSYDVKMKEKGDIPEGYSVSREKKERFSLILESASTNQTSMYLCASSGHPRQVNTGELFFGEGSRLTVL.

This clonotype was seen more than once but under ten times. The V call is TRBV5-4, the J call TRBJ2-2; D not resolved. Germline CDR1 is SGHNT and CDR2 is YYREEE (reference sequence). CDR3 length: 14 amino acids. The V and J ends lost 0 bases and 4 bases respectively, with 7 bases between them. The CDR3 here is CASSLGVATGELFF. CDR3 sequence (DNA): TGTGCCAGCAGCTTGGGGGTCGCCACCGGGGAGCTGTTTTTT.

This clonotype was observed a handful of times. The V gene is TRBV20-1, the J gene TRBJ1-5; tentatively, D is TRBD1 (5 bases). CDR1 and CDR2 (germline): DFQATT, SNEGSKA (reference sequence). V lost 1 base, J lost 3 bases, and 16 bases lay in between. This CDR3 comprises 16 residues. The CDR3 region has the DNA TGCAGTGCTAGAGGCCCCGGGAGGGGTTACAATCAGCCCCAGCATTTT. Translation: CSARGPGRGYNQPQHF.